A single sample gave rise to the 9 T cell receptor beta chains below, sequenced in a study of identical twins. In TCRdb, the 5' RACE reads were re-called with MiXCR into one record per CDR3 protein. There are 500,000 to 650,000 distinct CDR3 sequences in the sample; around 24% occur only once, and more than 0.4% lies in the top ten. This same sample was also taken into another study, of yellow fever vaccine responses in identical twins.

The material sequenced was CD4+ T cells sorted from blood. The receptors were sampled from a woman between 18 and 30 years old in good health.

This clonotype was observed a few times. The V call is TRBV12-3 or TRBV12-4, the J call TRBJ2-5, with 7 bases that match TRBD1. The CDR3 is made up of 14 amino acids. V lost 6 bases, J lost 2 bases, and 6 bases stayed unmatched. For the CDR3, the DNA is TGTGCCAGCAGGAGGGACAGACAGCAAGAGACCCAGTACTTC. Its translation: CASRRDRQQETQYF.

A few counts support this clonotype. V and J are TRBV20-1 and TRBJ2-7; 9 positions agree with TRBD2. Germline CDR1 is DFQATT and CDR2 is SNEGSKA (reference sequence). V lost 0 bases and J lost 0; bases outside the gene matches: 6. CDR3 length equals 16 residues. In nucleotides, the CDR3 is TGCAGTGCTAGAGATCCTACTAGCGGGTTCTCCTACGAGCAGTACTTC. Protein: CSARDPTSGFSYEQYF.

The chain recombines TRBV19 with TRBJ2-1; 8 nucleotides align to TRBD1. CDR1 is LNHDA, CDR2 SQIVND, per germline (reference sequence). CDR3 length: 18 residues. The junction had 12 bases not matched to a gene; V was cut back by 5 bases and J by 0 bases. CDR3 protein: CASSPRTGSHSSYNEQFF. CDR3 nucleotide sequence: TGTGCCAGTAGTCCCCGGACAGGGTCGCATAGCTCCTACAATGAGCAGTTCTTC.

V usage is TRBV6-6 and J usage is TRBJ2-1; D possibly uses TRBD1 or TRBD2 (5 bases each). This CDR3 spans 15 amino acids. Trimming took off 7 bases at V and 7 bases at J, with 20 bases between the two ends. CDR1 and CDR2 (germline): MNHNY, SVGAGI (reference sequence). CDR3 bases: TGTGCCAGCAAAAACCGGGACCCGGCAAATAATGAGCAGTTCTTC. Translated, it gives CASKNRDPANNEQFF.

The rearrangement links TRBV20-1 to TRBJ2-1; TRBD2 agrees at 13 bases. CDR1 DFQATT and CDR2 SNEGSKA come from the germline V gene (reference sequence). The CDR3 runs 15 residues. Germline trimming cut 3 bases from V and 6 bases from J; bases unmatched to any gene: 5. The CDR3 protein is CSARLLAGGPNEQFF. In DNA, the CDR3 is TGCAGTGCTAGGCTACTAGCGGGAGGGCCCAATGAGCAGTTCTTC.

This clonotype was picked up a small number of times. The chain couples TRBV12-3 or TRBV12-4 to TRBJ1-2; 8 bases fit TRBD1. CDR3 length: 14 amino acids. Unmatched junction bases numbered 11, after V lost 8 bases and J lost 6 bases. The DNA for the CDR3 is TGTGCCAGCCGTGGGTTCGACAGGGGTGATGGCTACACCTTC. It translates to CASRGFDRGDGYTF.

This clonotype has only a few counts. This chain joins TRBV10-3 and TRBJ1-6; D is uncertain. The CDR3 contains 16 residues. Germline CDR1 is ENHRY and CDR2 is SYGVKD. Trimming pared 0 bases from V and 5 bases from J, leaving 11 bases between. The CDR3 DNA sequence: TGTGCCATCAGTGAGTCGAGGTTAAAGGATAATTCACCCCTCCACTTT. This encodes CAISESRLKDNSPLHF.

This chain joins TRBV19 and TRBJ2-5, with 9 positions matching TRBD2. The CDR3 runs 15 residues. Trimming removed 4 bases from V and 4 bases from J; junction bases left unmatched: 7. Germline lookup yields CDR1 LNHDA and CDR2 SQIVND (reference sequence). The CDR3 protein is CASSTGLAPGETQYF. The DNA for the CDR3 is TGTGCCAGTAGTACGGGACTAGCTCCCGGAGAGACCCAGTACTTC.

Many counts were recorded for this clonotype. This chain connects TRBV2 to TRBJ1-1; unclear D gene. The CDR3 runs 15 residues. V dropped 6 bases and J dropped 1 base, with 15 bases sitting between them. CDR1 and CDR2 (germline): SNHLY, FYNNEI. CDR3 DNA sequence: TGTGCCAGCAGCCGAACCCCCGGACCGAACACTGAAGCTTTCTTT. This sequence encodes CASSRTPGPNTEAFF.